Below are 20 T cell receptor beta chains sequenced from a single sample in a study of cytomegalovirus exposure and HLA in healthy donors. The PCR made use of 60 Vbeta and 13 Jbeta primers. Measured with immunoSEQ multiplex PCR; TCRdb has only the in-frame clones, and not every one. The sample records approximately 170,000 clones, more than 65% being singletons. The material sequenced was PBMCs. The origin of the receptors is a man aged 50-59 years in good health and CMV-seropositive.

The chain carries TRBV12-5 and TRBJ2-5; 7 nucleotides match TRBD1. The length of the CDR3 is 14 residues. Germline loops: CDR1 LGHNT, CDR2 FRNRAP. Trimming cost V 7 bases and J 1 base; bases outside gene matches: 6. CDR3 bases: TGTGCTAGTGCAACAGGGACAGTCCAAGAGACCCAGTACTTC. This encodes CASATGTVQETQYF.

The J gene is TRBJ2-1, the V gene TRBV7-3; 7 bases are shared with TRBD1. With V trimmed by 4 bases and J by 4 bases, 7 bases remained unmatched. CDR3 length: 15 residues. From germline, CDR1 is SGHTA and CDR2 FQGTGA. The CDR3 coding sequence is TGTGCCAGCAGCTCCCGACAGGGACAGTACAATGAGCAGTTCTTC. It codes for CASSSRQGQYNEQFF.

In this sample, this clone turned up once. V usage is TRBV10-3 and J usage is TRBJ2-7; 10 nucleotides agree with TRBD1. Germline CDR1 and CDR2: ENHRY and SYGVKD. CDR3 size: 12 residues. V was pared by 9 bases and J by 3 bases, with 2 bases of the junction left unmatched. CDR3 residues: CAIWTGGYEQYF. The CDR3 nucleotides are TGTGCCATTTGGACAGGGGGCTACGAGCAGTACTTC.

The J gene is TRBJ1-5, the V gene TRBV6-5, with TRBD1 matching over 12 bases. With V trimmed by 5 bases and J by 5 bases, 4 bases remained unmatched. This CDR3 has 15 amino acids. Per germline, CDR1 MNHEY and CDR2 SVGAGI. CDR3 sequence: CASSRGTGGYQPQHF. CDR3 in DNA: TGTGCCAGCAGTCGAGGGACAGGGGGCTATCAGCCCCAGCATTTT.

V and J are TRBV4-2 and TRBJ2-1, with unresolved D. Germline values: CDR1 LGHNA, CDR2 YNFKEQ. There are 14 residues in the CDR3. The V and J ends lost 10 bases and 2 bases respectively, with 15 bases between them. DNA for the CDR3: TGTGCCACTCGAACAGATCCCACCTACAATGAGCAGTTCTTC. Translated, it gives CATRTDPTYNEQFF.

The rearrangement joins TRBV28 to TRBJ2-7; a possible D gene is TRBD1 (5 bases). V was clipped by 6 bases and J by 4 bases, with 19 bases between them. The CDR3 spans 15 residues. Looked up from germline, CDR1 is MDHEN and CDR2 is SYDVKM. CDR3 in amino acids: CASSPAQVGRYEQYF. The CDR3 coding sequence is TGTGCCAGCAGCCCTGCACAGGTGGGAAGGTACGAGCAGTACTTC.

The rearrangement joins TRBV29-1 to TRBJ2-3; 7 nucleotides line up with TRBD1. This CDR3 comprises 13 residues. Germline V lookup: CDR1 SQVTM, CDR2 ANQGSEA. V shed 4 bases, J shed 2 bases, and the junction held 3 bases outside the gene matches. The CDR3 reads CSVGGQNTDTQYF. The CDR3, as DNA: TGCAGCGTTGGGGGACAGAACACAGATACGCAGTATTTT.

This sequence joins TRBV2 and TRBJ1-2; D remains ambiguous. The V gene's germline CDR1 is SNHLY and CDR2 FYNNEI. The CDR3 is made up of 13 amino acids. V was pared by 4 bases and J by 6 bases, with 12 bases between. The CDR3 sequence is CASSANHYDGYTF. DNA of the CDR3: TGTGCCAGCAGTGCAAACCACTACGATGGCTACACCTTC.

The DNA of the CDR3 is TGTGCCAGCAGTGAAGTGGGGGGGGATATCACCGGGGAGCTGTTTTTT. Amino acids: CASSEVGGDITGELFF. The chain uses TRBV6-1 and TRBJ2-2, with 7 bases lining up with TRBD2. V lost 1 base to trimming and J lost 4 bases; unmatched junction nucleotides: 6. The CDR3 length is 16 residues. In germline, CDR1 is MNHNS, CDR2 SASEGT.

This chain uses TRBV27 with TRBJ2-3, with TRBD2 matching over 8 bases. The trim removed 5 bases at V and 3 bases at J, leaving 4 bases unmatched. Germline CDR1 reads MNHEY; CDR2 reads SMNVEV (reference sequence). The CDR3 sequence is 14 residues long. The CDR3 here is CASSPAGETDTQYF. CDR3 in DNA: TGTGCCAGCAGTCCAGCGGGGGAAACAGATACGCAGTATTTT.

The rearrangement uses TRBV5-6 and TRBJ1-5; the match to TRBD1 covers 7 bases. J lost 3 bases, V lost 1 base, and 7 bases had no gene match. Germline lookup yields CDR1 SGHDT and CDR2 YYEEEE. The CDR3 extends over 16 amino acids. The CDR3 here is CASSLLGQLDNQPQHF. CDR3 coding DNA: TGTGCCAGCAGCTTGTTGGGACAGTTAGACAATCAGCCCCAGCATTTT.

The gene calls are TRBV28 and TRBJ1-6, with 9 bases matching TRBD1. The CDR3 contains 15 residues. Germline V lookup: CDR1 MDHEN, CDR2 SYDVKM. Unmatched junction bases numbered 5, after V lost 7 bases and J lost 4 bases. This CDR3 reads CASTRTGAYNSPLHF. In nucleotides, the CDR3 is TGTGCCAGCACCCGGACAGGGGCTTATAATTCACCCCTCCACTTT.

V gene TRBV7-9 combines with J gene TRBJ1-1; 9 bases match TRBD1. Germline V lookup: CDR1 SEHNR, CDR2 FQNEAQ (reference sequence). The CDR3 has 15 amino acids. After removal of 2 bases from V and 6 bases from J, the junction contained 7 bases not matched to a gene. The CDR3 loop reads CASSLLRDRESEAFF. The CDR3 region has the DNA TGTGCCAGCAGCTTACTCCGGGACAGGGAGTCTGAAGCTTTCTTT.

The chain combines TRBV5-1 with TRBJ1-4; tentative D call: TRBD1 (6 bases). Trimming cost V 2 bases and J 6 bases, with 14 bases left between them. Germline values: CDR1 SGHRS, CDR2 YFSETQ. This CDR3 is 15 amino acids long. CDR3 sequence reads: CASSFTLGGDEKLFF. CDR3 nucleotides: TGCGCCAGCAGCTTTACGTTAGGGGGAGATGAAAAACTGTTTTTT.

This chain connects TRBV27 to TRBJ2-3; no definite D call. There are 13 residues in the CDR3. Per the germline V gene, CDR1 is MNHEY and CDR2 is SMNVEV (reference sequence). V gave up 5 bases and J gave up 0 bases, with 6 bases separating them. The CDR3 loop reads CASSTHSTDTQYF. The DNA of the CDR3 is TGTGCCAGCAGTACACACAGCACAGATACGCAGTATTTT.

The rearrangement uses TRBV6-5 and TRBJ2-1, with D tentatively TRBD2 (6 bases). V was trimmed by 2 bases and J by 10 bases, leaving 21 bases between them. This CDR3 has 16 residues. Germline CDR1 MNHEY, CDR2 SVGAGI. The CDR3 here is CASSYPNRGGTVEQFF. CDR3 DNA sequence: TGTGCCAGCAGTTACCCCAACCGGGGAGGTACAGTAGAGCAGTTCTTC.

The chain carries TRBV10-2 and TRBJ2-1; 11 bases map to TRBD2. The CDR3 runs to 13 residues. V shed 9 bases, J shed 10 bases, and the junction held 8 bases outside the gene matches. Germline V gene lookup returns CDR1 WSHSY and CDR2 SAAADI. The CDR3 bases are TGCGCCAGTTACCCGGCTAGCGGGGGGGAGCAGTTCTTC. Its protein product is CASYPASGGEQFF.

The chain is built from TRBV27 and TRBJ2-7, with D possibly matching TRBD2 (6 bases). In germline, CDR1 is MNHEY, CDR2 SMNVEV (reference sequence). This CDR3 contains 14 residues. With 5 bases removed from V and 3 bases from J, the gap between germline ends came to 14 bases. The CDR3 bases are TGTGCCAGCAGTCGCTGGGGAGGAAACTACGAGCAGTACTTC. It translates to CASSRWGGNYEQYF.

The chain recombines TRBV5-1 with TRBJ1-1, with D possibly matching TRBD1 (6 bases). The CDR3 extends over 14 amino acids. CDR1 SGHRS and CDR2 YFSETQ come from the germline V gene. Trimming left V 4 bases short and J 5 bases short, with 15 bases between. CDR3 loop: CASSVTGLETEAFF. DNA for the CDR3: TGCGCCAGCAGCGTGACAGGCTTGGAAACTGAAGCTTTCTTT.

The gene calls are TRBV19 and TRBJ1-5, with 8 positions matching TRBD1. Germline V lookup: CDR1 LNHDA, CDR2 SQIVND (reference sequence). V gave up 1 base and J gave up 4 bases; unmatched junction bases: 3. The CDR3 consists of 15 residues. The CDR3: CASSIGTGLNQPQHF. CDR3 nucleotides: TGTGCCAGTAGTATAGGGACAGGGCTTAATCAGCCCCAGCATTTT.